These 29 T cell receptor beta chains were sequenced from one sample in a study of T cell responses to AZD1222 COVID-19 vaccine (dated by TCRdb to the early 2020s). Library method: the immunoSEQ multiplex PCR assay. The immuneACCESS repertoire file appears here via TCRdb, limited to in-frame rearrangements. These files lack a portion of the clones; in checked studies, under half of the deficit traces to unresolved V genes, and the cause of the others is not known. The table for this sample lists about 120,000 clones; 88% of them were counted only once. The ten largest clonotypes hold roughly 5.4% of the sample. The time point label for this specimen denotes: baseline before first vaccination. This sample comprised peripheral blood, obtained on day 0 of AZD1222 vaccination. These receptors were obtained from an adult in good health.

V is TRBV2 and J is TRBJ2-6; 9 nucleotides match TRBD1. With V trimmed by 4 bases and J by 2 bases, 6 bases remained unmatched. This CDR3 has 17 amino acids. Germline lookup yields CDR1 SNHLY and CDR2 FYNNEI. CDR3 protein: CASSGDRAGPGANVLTF. DNA for the CDR3: TGTGCCAGCAGTGGGGACAGGGCGGGCCCTGGGGCCAACGTCCTGACTTTC.

This clone was counted once. The rearrangement links TRBV5-5 to TRBJ2-7, with D uncertain. The CDR3 consists of 13 residues. V was clipped by 0 bases and J by 2 bases, with 6 bases between them. Per the germline V gene, CDR1 is SGHKS and CDR2 is YYEKEE (reference sequence). The CDR3 reads CASSLARAYEQYF. The CDR3, as DNA: TGTGCCAGCAGCTTGGCCCGTGCCTACGAGCAGTACTTC.

The table lists this clone with a count of one. The chain recombines TRBV5-1 with TRBJ1-1; 9 bases fit TRBD1. This CDR3 comprises 14 residues. Trimming cost V 6 bases and J 1 base; bases outside gene matches: 4. The germline CDR1 and CDR2 sequences are SGHRS and YFSETQ. The CDR3 loop reads CASNRQGENTEAFF. CDR3 in DNA: TGCGCCAGCAACAGACAGGGGGAGAACACTGAAGCTTTCTTT. Supplemented by reference TRBV5-1 and TRBJ1-1, the full variable domain reads KAGVTQTPRYLIKTRGQQVTLSCSPISGHRSVSWYQQTPGQGLQFLFEYFSETQRNKGNFPGRFSGRQFSNSRSEMNVSTLELGDSALYLCASNRQGENTEAFFGQGTRLTVV.

The chain joins TRBV24-1 to TRBJ2-3; the D is unclear. The CDR3 runs 12 residues. The germline CDR1 and CDR2 sequences are KGHDR and SFDVKD. Trimming stripped 4 bases from V and 3 bases from J, with 4 bases between. The CDR3 sequence: CATSDPTDTQYF. CDR3 DNA: TGTGCCACCAGTGACCCAACAGATACGCAGTATTTT.

The chain uses TRBV2 and TRBJ2-7, with D possibly TRBD2 on 7 matching bases. V lost 11 bases to trimming and J lost 5 bases, with 16 bases between them. The V gene's germline CDR1 is SNHLY and CDR2 FYNNEI. The CDR3 loop spans 12 amino acids. This CDR3 is CAVHGGRNEQYF. The CDR3 DNA follows: TGTGCCGTCCACGGGGGGCGCAACGAGCAGTACTTC.

The chain is built from TRBV7-9 and TRBJ2-1; D might be TRBD2 (7 bases). The CDR3 extends over 14 amino acids. Germline lookup yields CDR1 SEHNR and CDR2 FQNEAQ (reference sequence). The ends were cut back, 5 bases at V and 7 bases at J, with 15 bases in the middle. CDR3 sequence (DNA): TGTGCCAGCAGCACTAGCGAGAGGGGGAATGAGCAGTTCTTC. It codes for CASSTSERGNEQFF. The complete variable domain, with remaining parts taken from reference TRBV7-9 and TRBJ2-1, reads DTGVSQNPRHKITKRGQNVTFRCDPISEHNRLYWYRQTLGQGPEFLTYFQNEAQLEKSRLLSDRFSAERPKGSFSTLEIQRTEQGDSAMYLCASSTSERGNEQFFGPGTRLTVL.

The genes are TRBV11-3 and TRBJ1-6; no firm D call. The germline V gene encodes CDR1 SGHNT and CDR2 YENEEA. CDR3 length equals 16 residues. Trimming took off 5 bases at V and 7 bases at J, with 18 bases between the two ends. The CDR3 nucleotides are TGTGCCAGCAGCCCAAGACAAACCCGAGGGAATTCACCCCTCCACTTT. Translation gives CASSPRQTRGNSPLHF.

The rearrangement uses TRBV4-1 and TRBJ2-2, with 9 bases lining up with TRBD1. CDR3 length: 13 residues. The V segment lost 7 bases and the J segment 7 bases; nucleotides outside the gene matches: 4. Germline loops: CDR1 MGHRA, CDR2 YSYEKL. CDR3 loop: CASKNRGRGELFF. The CDR3 DNA reads TGCGCCAGCAAAAACAGGGGGCGCGGGGAGCTGTTTTTT.

The chain couples TRBV11-3 to TRBJ1-3, with D unresolved. The CDR3 runs to 12 residues. Germline CDR1 SGHNT, CDR2 YENEEA. V was clipped by 0 bases and J by 4 bases, with 1 base between them. The chain's CDR3 is CASSLEGNTIYF. In DNA form, the CDR3 reads TGTGCCAGCAGCTTAGAGGGAAACACCATATATTTT.

The V and J genes are TRBV29-1 and TRBJ1-1; TRBD1 is a possible D gene (5 bases). Germline CDR1 and CDR2: SQVTM and ANQGSEA. Trimming stripped 0 bases from V and 4 bases from J, with 15 bases between. CDR3 length: 15 amino acids. In DNA form, the CDR3 reads TGCAGCGTTGAAGATCCCCTCGGAAGGGGCACTGAAGCTTTCTTT. It yields the protein CSVEDPLGRGTEAFF. The full variable domain, completed using reference TRBV29-1 and TRBJ1-1, is SAVISQKPSRDICQRGTSLTIQCQVDSQVTMMFWYRQQPGQSLTLIATANQGSEATYESGFVIDKFPISRPNLTFSTLTVSNMSPEDSSIYLCSVEDPLGRGTEAFFGQGTRLTVV.

J is TRBJ1-1 and V is TRBV2; TRBD1 might be the D (5 bases). The germline V gene encodes CDR1 SNHLY and CDR2 FYNNEI. The CDR3 spans 13 residues. V gave up 7 bases and J gave up 6 bases, with 15 bases separating them. Here the CDR3 reads CASTPGGFPEAFF. The CDR3 DNA reads as TGTGCCAGCACCCCGGGGGGGTTCCCTGAAGCTTTCTTT.

The rearrangement joins TRBV7-6 to TRBJ2-3; D gene unclear. CDR3 length equals 18 residues. Germline V CDR1 and CDR2: SGHVS, FNYEAQ. V was trimmed by 2 bases and J by 2 bases, leaving 20 bases between them. The CDR3 DNA is TGTGCCAGCAGCTTACTGAACTACCAACCGTCCTTCACAGATACGCAGTATTTT. Amino acids: CASSLLNYQPSFTDTQYF.

The chain links TRBV19 to TRBJ1-2, with D maybe TRBD1 (6 bases). Germline CDR1 reads LNHDA; CDR2 reads SQIVND (reference sequence). CDR3 length: 14 residues. V shed 2 bases and J shed 5 bases, with 12 bases lying between them. The CDR3 reads CASSISGTPYGYTF. In DNA, the CDR3 is TGTGCCAGTAGTATATCCGGGACACCTTATGGCTACACCTTC.

This rearrangement joins TRBV4-1 to TRBJ1-4, with D possibly matching TRBD1 (5 bases). Trimming took 4 bases from V and 8 from J, leaving 17 bases between them. The germline V gene has CDR1 MGHRA and CDR2 YSYEKL. The CDR3 loop spans 15 amino acids. CDR3 coding DNA: TGCGCCAGCAGCCGCATGACCCGGGGGGGAGAAAAACTGTTTTTT. As protein: CASSRMTRGGEKLFF.

There are a few counts of this clone. CDR3 sequence: CASSRGPRTAYEQYF. The CDR3 region has the DNA TGTGCCAGCAGCCGTGGTCCAAGAACTGCCTACGAGCAGTACTTC. The gene calls are TRBV6-1 and TRBJ2-7; D gene uncertain. Germline lookup yields CDR1 MNHNS and CDR2 SASEGT. V lost 6 bases to trimming and J lost 2 bases, with 17 bases between them. This CDR3 contains 15 residues.

This clone appeared once. V and J are TRBV6-5 and TRBJ1-5; D gene ambiguous. The V gene's germline CDR1 is MNHEY and CDR2 SVGAGI. V shed 7 bases and J shed 1 base, with 2 bases lying between them. This CDR3 has 11 amino acids. In DNA form, the CDR3 reads TGTGCCAGCATGAGCAATCAGCCCCAGCATTTT. Residues: CASMSNQPQHF.

The chain joins TRBV13 to TRBJ1-6, with D maybe TRBD1 (5 bases). The CDR3 runs 13 residues. V lost 5 bases to trimming and J lost 16 bases, with 18 bases between them. Germline V lookup: CDR1 PRHDT, CDR2 FYEKMQ (reference sequence). CDR3 bases: TGTGCCAGCAGCCAGCGGGACCAGAGAAGTCTCCACTTT. Translating it yields CASSQRDQRSLHF.

The chain joins TRBV11-1 to TRBJ1-1; the D gene is possibly TRBD1 (6 bases). V was clipped by 6 bases and J by 3 bases, with 17 bases between them. CDR3 length: 15 residues. The V gene's germline CDR1 is SGHAT and CDR2 FQDESV (reference sequence). The CDR3 DNA follows: TGTGCCAGCAGGGCTCATGGGGGCGGCGACACTGAAGCTTTCTTT. This codes for CASRAHGGGDTEAFF.

The chain recombines TRBV9 with TRBJ2-1; D is tentatively TRBD1 or TRBD2 (5 bases each). This CDR3 contains 18 residues. CDR1 is SGDLS and CDR2 is YYNGEE in the germline V gene. Trimming left V 0 bases short and J 2 bases short, with 18 bases between. Here the CDR3 reads CASSVVAEGTRTYNEQFF. For the CDR3, the DNA is TGTGCCAGCAGCGTAGTCGCCGAAGGGACCAGGACCTACAATGAGCAGTTCTTC.

The V and J genes are TRBV5-1 and TRBJ1-5; a weak D match, TRBD1 (5 bases). CDR3 length: 16 amino acids. The V and J ends lost 2 bases and 1 base respectively, with 13 bases between them. CDR1 and CDR2 (germline): SGHRS, YFSETQ. The CDR3 bases are TGCGCCAGCAGCTTCTTCTACCGGGACAGCAATCAGCCCCAGCATTTT. This translates into CASSFFYRDSNQPQHF.

The chain is built from TRBV18 and TRBJ1-1; perhaps TRBD1 as D (6 bases). Per germline, CDR1 KGHSH and CDR2 LQKENI. The V gene lost 1 base and the J gene lost 2 bases, with 14 bases spanning the gap. This CDR3 has 16 residues. CDR3 in amino acids: CASSPQGGGSNTEAFF. The CDR3 DNA reads TGTGCCAGCTCACCACAGGGAGGGGGGTCCAACACTGAAGCTTTCTTT.

The rearrangement joins TRBV4-3 to TRBJ1-2, with D hard to call. Germline CDR1 reads LGHNA; CDR2 reads YSLEER. The ends were cut back, 3 bases at V and 7 bases at J, with 9 bases in the middle. CDR3 length equals 12 residues. CDR3 sequence (DNA): TGCGCCAGCAGCCACGCCCGGGGTGGCTACACCTTC. It translates to CASSHARGGYTF.

This rearrangement joins TRBV7-8 to TRBJ2-3; tentatively, D is TRBD2 (5 bases). V was pared by 1 base and J by 6 bases, with 5 bases between. CDR1 is SGHVS, CDR2 FQNEAQ, per germline. CDR3 length: 12 amino acids. CDR3 nucleotides: TGTGCCAGCAGCTTAGGGAGGGATACGCAGTATTTT. This sequence encodes CASSLGRDTQYF.

The chain carries TRBV30 and TRBJ1-2; possible D gene TRBD1, 5 bases. Germline V gene lookup returns CDR1 GTSNPN and CDR2 SVGIG (reference sequence). The CDR3 is 14 residues long. V was cut by 7 bases and J by 6 bases, with 21 bases left in between. CDR3: CASAGTTFGNGYTF. CDR3 nucleotides: TGTGCCTCCGCGGGGACCACATTCGGTAATGGCTACACCTTC.

The CDR3 is CASSFGLAGPYNEQFF. Written as DNA, the CDR3 is TGTGCCAGCAGCTTCGGACTAGCGGGCCCCTACAATGAGCAGTTCTTC. The gene calls are TRBV11-2 and TRBJ2-1, with 11 bases lining up with TRBD2. V dropped 3 bases and J dropped 2; count of bases not matched to a gene: 3. CDR3 size: 16 residues. The germline V gene has CDR1 SGHAT and CDR2 FQNNGV.

The chain has TRBV27 and TRBJ1-5; D possibly corresponds to TRBD1 (5 bases). The V end was cut by 5 bases, the J end by 7 bases, with 18 bases between. The germline V gene encodes CDR1 MNHEY and CDR2 SMNVEV (reference sequence). This CDR3 spans 15 amino acids. The DNA of the CDR3 is TGTGCCAGCAGTACCGGGTGGGGGGTCTACCAGCCCCAGCATTTT. It translates to CASSTGWGVYQPQHF.

The chain employs TRBV11-3 and TRBJ2-7, with D perhaps matching TRBD1 (6 bases). The CDR3 length is 15 residues. The ends were cut back, 5 bases at V and 9 bases at J, with 23 bases in the middle. CDR1 and CDR2 from the germline V gene are SGHNT and YENEEA. CDR3 sequence reads: CASSPGDPGTTGQYF. DNA for the CDR3: TGTGCCAGCAGCCCAGGGGACCCGGGAACTACGGGGCAGTACTTC.

The chain recombines TRBV21-1 with TRBJ2-7. TRBV21-1 is a documented pseudogene. CDR3 length: 13 amino acids. This CDR3 is CASSNRDHYEQYF. CDR3 sequence (DNA): TGTGCCAGCAGCAACAGGGACCACTACGAGCAGTACTTC.

This chain links TRBV5-1 with TRBJ1-5; no firm D call. CDR3 length: 13 amino acids. CDR1 is SGHRS and CDR2 is YFSETQ in the germline V gene. V was shortened by 0 bases and J by 6 bases, with 7 bases between the two germline ends. The CDR3: CASSLGGGQPQHF. The CDR3 DNA is TGCGCCAGCAGCTTGGGTGGCGGTCAGCCCCAGCATTTT.